This is a list of T cell receptor beta chains from one sample in a study of T-cell reconstitution after alpha-beta-depleted transplantation in children. From the PCR reads, TCRdb called clonotypes with MiXCR, one entry per CDR3 protein. The sample carries fewer than 1 million distinct CDR3 sequences, 16% recorded once. Sample: PBMCs, mostly from graft donor cells, taken 360 days after TCRalphabeta/CD19-depleted stem cell transplant. Receptors originate from a male patient between 10 and 17 years old who had a stem cell transplant for acute lymphoblastic leukemia, so the T cells may come from the graft donor. Each CDR3 is given with its conserved first and last residue.

j_call	v_call	cdr3_aa
TRBJ2-3	TRBV19	CASSIPTESSTDTQYF
TRBJ2-7	TRBV3-1	CASSQDNDPYEQYF
TRBJ2-3	TRBV12-3/TRBV12-4	CASSLGTGNLDTQYF
TRBJ1-5	TRBV6-5	CASSYAGNQPQHF
TRBJ2-1	TRBV5-1	CASSLRGVEQFF
TRBJ2-5	TRBV27	CASRLTSGRARETQYF
TRBJ2-2	TRBV20-1	CSAVLDTGELFF
TRBJ1-1	TRBV4-1	CASSQDRGQGVTEAFF
TRBJ2-3	TRBV7-9	CASSRRDGTQYF
TRBJ2-3	TRBV3-1	CASRRGGLGTDTQYF
TRBJ2-1	TRBV2	CASIATFALRDSEQFF
TRBJ2-5	TRBV5-1	CASRAREKETQYF
TRBJ2-5	TRBV12-3/TRBV12-4	CASSLSQARETQYF
TRBJ2-7	TRBV12-3/TRBV12-4	CASSFRQASVYEQYF
TRBJ2-3	TRBV6-1	CASSLASSSTDTQYF
TRBJ2-3	TRBV7-9	CASSFGPGGRATDTQYF
TRBJ1-4	TRBV2	CASSVHRINEKLFF
TRBJ2-1	TRBV5-1	CASTPDTENEQFF
TRBJ2-1	TRBV14	CASSQFVLRSYNEQFF
TRBJ2-1	TRBV15	CATSRDLRELSNEQFF
TRBJ2-7	TRBV18	CASSQTRDRSYEQYF
TRBJ1-1	TRBV25-1	CASRTPGTGATEAFF
TRBJ2-3	TRBV4-1	CASSLQRVTSGTDTQYF
TRBJ2-5	TRBV5-8	CASSWGTLQETQYF
TRBJ2-7	TRBV5-1	CASSLAEAGGPYEQYF
TRBJ2-7	TRBV5-1	CASSLESLAEVGTYEQYF
TRBJ1-2	TRBV9	CASSPRGQDYGYTF
TRBJ2-1	TRBV20-1	CSANGGWNYNEQFF
TRBJ2-1	TRBV11-2	CASSFESTGREQFF
TRBJ2-1	TRBV4-1	CASKSGRANEQFF
TRBJ1-2	TRBV10-3	CAISESWTGAHYGYTF
TRBJ2-7	TRBV6-5	CASSYSGTGWPYEQYF
TRBJ1-1	TRBV11-2	CASSLDRGLAFF
TRBJ2-7	TRBV7-2	CASSLDGQPYEQYF
TRBJ1-2	TRBV20-1	CSAARDTSNYGYTF
TRBJ1-2	TRBV20-1	CSAPRRLTLSGGYTF
TRBJ2-3	TRBV12-3/TRBV12-4	CASSHQAGVGTDTQYF
TRBJ1-1	TRBV7-7	CASSPSRGPLMNTEAFF
TRBJ2-3	TRBV18	CASSPILAGDSDTQYF
TRBJ2-7	TRBV20-1	CSASPGSDYEQYF